Below, 17 T cell receptor beta chains from the same sample are listed, as sequenced in a study of T cell responses to AZD1222 COVID-19 vaccine. Generated by immunoSEQ multiplex PCR, the TCRdb table keeps only in-frame clones and is missing some. The sample has over 150,000 clones; roughly 89% are singletons. This specimen was peripheral blood, taken 28 days after the second AZD1222 dose. Receptor source: an adult who received the AZD1222 COVID-19 vaccine.

The chain joins TRBV6-1 to TRBJ2-7, with D maybe TRBD2 (5 bases). This CDR3 has 12 amino acids. Germline CDR1 MNHNS, CDR2 SASEGT. V was cut by 4 bases and J by 7 bases, with 11 bases left in between. The CDR3 region has the DNA TGTGCCAGCAGTGGAGCCTGGAGGGAGCAGTACTTC. Its protein is CASSGAWREQYF.

This chain uses TRBV2 with TRBJ1-5; maybe TRBD1 (5 bases). Germline V gives CDR1 SNHLY, CDR2 FYNNEI. V was trimmed by 3 bases and J by 0 bases, leaving 9 bases between them. CDR3 length: 15 residues. The CDR3 loop is CASSDEGYSNQPQHF. DNA of the CDR3: TGTGCCAGCAGTGATGAGGGGTATAGCAATCAGCCCCAGCATTTT.

This clone has more than one count but fewer than ten. The V call is TRBV7-8, the J call TRBJ1-5, with a possible D match to TRBD1 (6 bases). This CDR3 region has 14 residues. Trimming pared 3 bases from V and 4 bases from J, leaving 10 bases between. Germline CDR1 and CDR2: SGHVS and FQNEAQ. Here the CDR3 DNA reads TGTGCCAGCAGCTTGGACAGCACTAATCAGCCCCAGCATTTT. Its translation is CASSLDSTNQPQHF.

The chain is built from TRBV11-3 and TRBJ2-1; the D is unclear. The length of the CDR3 is 15 residues. Trimming took off 3 bases at V and 0 bases at J, with 9 bases between the two ends. Germline V gene data show CDR1 as SGHNT and CDR2 as YENEEA. This chain's CDR3 is CASSLGPSSYNEQFF. In DNA, the CDR3 is TGTGCCAGCAGCTTGGGCCCCAGCTCCTACAATGAGCAGTTCTTC. Looking up the rest from reference TRBV11-3 and TRBJ2-1 gives the full variable domain: EAGVVQSPRYKIIEKKQPVAFWCNPISGHNTLYWYLQNLGQGPELLIRYENEEAVDDSQLPKDRFSAERLKGVDSTLKIQPAELGDSAVYLCASSLGPSSYNEQFFGPGTRLTVL.

This clone was seen a few times. The junction departs from the called germline gene at one end, perhaps through a read error. V and J are TRBV4-1 and TRBJ1-2; no clear D. The CDR3 is made up of 12 amino acids. From germline, CDR1 is MGHRA and CDR2 YSYEKL. In DNA, the CDR3 is TGCGCCAGCAGCCAAGATTGGGCCTTTTTAGCCTTC. Residues: CASSQDWAFLAF.

The chain is built from TRBV6-5 and TRBJ2-1; a weak D match, TRBD2 (6 bases). The CDR3 sequence is 13 residues long. Trimming left V 5 bases short and J 11 bases short, with 16 bases between. The germline V gene encodes CDR1 MNHEY and CDR2 SVGAGI. The CDR3 bases are TGTGCCAGCAGTACCCCGGGGGATGGCCAGCAGTTCTTC. This sequence encodes CASSTPGDGQQFF.

This clone was seen more than once but under ten times. V and J are TRBV28 and TRBJ1-3, with D unclear. Trimming took 3 bases from V and 0 from J, leaving 9 bases between them. The CDR3 length is 15 residues. Germline CDR1 is MDHEN and CDR2 is SYDVKM. The CDR3: CASSFSRNSGNTIYF. The CDR3 nucleotides are TGTGCCAGCAGTTTTTCCCGGAACTCTGGAAACACCATATATTTT.

This clone was detected only once. The V and J genes are TRBV5-4 and TRBJ2-7; D is possibly TRBD1 or TRBD2 (6 bases each). CDR3 size: 14 residues. The V end lost 0 bases, the J end lost 7 bases, and 14 bases lay between the germline ends. Germline lookup yields CDR1 SGHNT and CDR2 YYREEE (reference sequence). DNA of the CDR3: TGTGCCAGCAGCTTGGACGGGGGCCTCTGGGAGCAGTACTTC. This encodes CASSLDGGLWEQYF.

The chain carries TRBV4-1 and TRBJ2-1, with 7 bases identical to TRBD2. The ends lost 5 bases at V and 8 bases at J; junction bases unmatched: 6. Germline CDR1 reads MGHRA; CDR2 reads YSYEKL. This CDR3 has 13 residues. CDR3 bases: TGCGCCAGCAGCTTCATGACTAGCCATGAGCAGTTCTTC. The encoded protein is CASSFMTSHEQFF.

The chain links TRBV21-1 to TRBJ2-3; TRBD1 is taken as the D call from the table, unchecked against the DNA. TRBV21-1 is described as a pseudogene. This CDR3 has 17 amino acids. CDR3: CASSVPGQGTERHTQYF. The CDR3 region has the DNA TGTGCCAGCAGCGTTCCGGGACAGGGGACCGAACGGCATACGCAGTATTTT.

CDR3 DNA sequence: TGTGCCAGTAGCCACTGGTGGACAGACTATGGCTACACCTTC. Its translation is CASSHWWTDYGYTF. V and J are TRBV19 and TRBJ1-2, with D perhaps matching TRBD1 (6 bases). Germline lookup yields CDR1 LNHDA and CDR2 SQIVND (reference sequence). The CDR3 extends over 14 amino acids. The V end lost 6 bases, the J end lost 3 bases, and 14 bases lay between the germline ends.

The V gene is TRBV18, the J gene TRBJ1-5, with a tentative D call TRBD1 (6 bases). The CDR3 totals 17 residues. CDR1 is KGHSH, CDR2 LQKENI, per germline. With 0 bases removed from V and 7 bases from J, the gap between germline ends came to 19 bases. The CDR3 coding sequence is TGTGCCAGCTCACCACCGGGTCAGGGGATGAGAAAACAGCCCCAGCATTTT. Translating gives CASSPPGQGMRKQPQHF.

V and J are TRBV10-3 and TRBJ2-1; D not certain. The CDR3 covers 13 residues. Germline V gives CDR1 ENHRY, CDR2 SYGVKD. Trimming shortened V by 2 bases and J by 7 bases, and 9 bases separated the two germline ends. The CDR3 is CAISELSLNEQFF. The CDR3 DNA reads as TGTGCCATCAGTGAGCTGTCCTTGAATGAGCAGTTCTTC.

This clone was seen a handful of times. V and J are TRBV18 and TRBJ2-7; a possible D gene is TRBD1 (6 bases). Deletions cut 4 bases from V and 4 bases from J, with 14 bases between. CDR1 is KGHSH, CDR2 LQKENI, per germline. The CDR3 has 14 residues. In DNA form, the CDR3 reads TGTGCCAGCTCACGTTCAGGGCAGGGGTACGAGCAGTACTTC. Its translation: CASSRSGQGYEQYF.

The gene calls are TRBV27 and TRBJ2-1; perhaps D is TRBD1 or TRBD2 (6 bases each). Germline assignment: CDR1 MNHEY and CDR2 SMNVEV (reference sequence). Trimming took 5 bases from V and 4 from J, leaving 12 bases between them. The CDR3 spans 14 residues. CDR3 DNA sequence: TGTGCCAGCAGTAGGTCGGGGGCTTACAATGAGCAGTTCTTC. It codes for CASSRSGAYNEQFF.

The CDR3 DNA follows: TGTGCCAGCAGCGTGGGATGGAGTCACAGGGGAACTGAAGCTTTCTTT. Translating gives CASSVGWSHRGTEAFF. This chain links TRBV9 with TRBJ1-1, with TRBD1 matching over 7 bases. Germline V gene sequence: CDR1 SGDLS, CDR2 YYNGEE. Trimming took 2 bases from V and 5 from J; bases not matched to a gene: 12. This CDR3 is built from 16 residues.

The chain has TRBV19 and TRBJ1-1; the D gene is possibly TRBD1 (6 bases). Per germline, CDR1 LNHDA and CDR2 SQIVND (reference sequence). The CDR3 is 14 amino acids. V was trimmed by 6 bases and J by 1 base, leaving 12 bases between them. In DNA, the CDR3 is TGTGCCAGTAGCTTACGACAGGAGAACACTGAAGCTTTCTTT. Its translation: CASSLRQENTEAFF. Supplemented by reference TRBV19 and TRBJ1-1, the full variable domain reads DGGITQSPKYLFRKEGQNVTLSCEQNLNHDAMYWYRQDPGQGLRLIYYSQIVNDFQKGDIAEGYSVSREKKESFPLTVTSAQKNPTAFYLCASSLRQENTEAFFGQGTRLTVV.